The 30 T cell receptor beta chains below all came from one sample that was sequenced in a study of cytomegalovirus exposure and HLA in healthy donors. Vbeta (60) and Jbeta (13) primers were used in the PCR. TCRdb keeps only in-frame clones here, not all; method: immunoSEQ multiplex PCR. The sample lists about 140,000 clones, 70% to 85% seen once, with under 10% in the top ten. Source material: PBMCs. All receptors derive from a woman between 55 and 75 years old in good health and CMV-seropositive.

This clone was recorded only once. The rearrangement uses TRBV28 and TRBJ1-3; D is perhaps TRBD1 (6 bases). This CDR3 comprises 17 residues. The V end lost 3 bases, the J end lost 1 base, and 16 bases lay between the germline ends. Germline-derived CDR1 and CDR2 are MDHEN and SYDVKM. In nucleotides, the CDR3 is TGTGCCAGCAGTTTGGAAAGACAGGTGTTTTCTGGAAACACCATATATTTT. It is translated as CASSLERQVFSGNTIYF.

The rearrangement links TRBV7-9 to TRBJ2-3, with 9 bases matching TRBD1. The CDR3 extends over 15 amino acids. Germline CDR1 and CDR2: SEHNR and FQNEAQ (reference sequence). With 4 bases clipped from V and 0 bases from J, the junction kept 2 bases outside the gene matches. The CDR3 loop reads CASSSGTGSTDTQYF. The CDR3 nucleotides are TGTGCCAGCAGCTCCGGGACAGGGAGCACAGATACGCAGTATTTT.

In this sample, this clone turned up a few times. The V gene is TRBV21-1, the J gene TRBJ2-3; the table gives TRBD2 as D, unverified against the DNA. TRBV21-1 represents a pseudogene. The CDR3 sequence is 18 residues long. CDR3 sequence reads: CASSTQTSGRTGTDTQYF. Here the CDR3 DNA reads TGTGCCAGCAGCACCCAGACTAGCGGGAGAACGGGGACAGATACGCAGTATTTT.

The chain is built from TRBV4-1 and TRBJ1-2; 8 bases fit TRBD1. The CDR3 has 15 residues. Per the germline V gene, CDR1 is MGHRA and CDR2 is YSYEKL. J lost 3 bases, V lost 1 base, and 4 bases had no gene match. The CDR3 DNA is TGCGCCAGCAGCCAAGTTAACAGGGGGGACTATGGCTACACCTTC. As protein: CASSQVNRGDYGYTF.

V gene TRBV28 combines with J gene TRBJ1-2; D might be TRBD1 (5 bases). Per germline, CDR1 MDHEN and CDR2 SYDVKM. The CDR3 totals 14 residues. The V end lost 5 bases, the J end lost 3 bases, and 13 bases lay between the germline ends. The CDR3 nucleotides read TGTGCCAGCAGTGTAACGCGGGGCGACTATGGCTACACCTTC. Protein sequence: CASSVTRGDYGYTF.

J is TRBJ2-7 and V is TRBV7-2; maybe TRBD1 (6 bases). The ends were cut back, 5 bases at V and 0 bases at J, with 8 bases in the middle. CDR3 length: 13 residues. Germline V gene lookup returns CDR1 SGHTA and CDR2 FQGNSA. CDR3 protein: CASSQGFSYEQYF. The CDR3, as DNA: TGTGCCAGCAGCCAGGGGTTCTCCTACGAGCAGTACTTC.

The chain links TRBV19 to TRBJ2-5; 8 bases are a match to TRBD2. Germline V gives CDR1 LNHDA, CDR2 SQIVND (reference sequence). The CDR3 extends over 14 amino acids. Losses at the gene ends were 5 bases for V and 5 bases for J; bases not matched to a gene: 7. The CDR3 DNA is TGTGCCAGTAGTCCGGGAGGGCCGGGGGAGACCCAGTACTTC. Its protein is CASSPGGPGETQYF.

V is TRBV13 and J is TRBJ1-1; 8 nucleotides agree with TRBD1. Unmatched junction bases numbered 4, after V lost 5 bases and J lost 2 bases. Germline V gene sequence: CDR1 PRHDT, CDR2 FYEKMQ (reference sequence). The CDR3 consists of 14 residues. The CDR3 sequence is CASSPGTGNTEAFF. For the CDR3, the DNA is TGTGCCAGCAGCCCGGGGACAGGTAACACTGAAGCTTTCTTT.

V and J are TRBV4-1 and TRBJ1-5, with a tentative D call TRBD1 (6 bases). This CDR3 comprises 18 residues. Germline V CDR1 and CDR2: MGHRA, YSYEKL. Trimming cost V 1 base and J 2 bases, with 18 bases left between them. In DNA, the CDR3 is TGCGCCAGCAGCCAAGGTAGTGTCGGGGGGGGCGGCAATCAGCCCCAGCATTTT. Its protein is CASSQGSVGGGGNQPQHF.

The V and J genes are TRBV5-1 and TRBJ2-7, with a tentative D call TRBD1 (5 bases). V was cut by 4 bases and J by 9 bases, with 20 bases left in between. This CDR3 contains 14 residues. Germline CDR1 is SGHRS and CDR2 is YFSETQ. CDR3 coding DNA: TGCGCCAGCAGCCCCGTGACAGTTCTACGAGGGCAGTACTTC. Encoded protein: CASSPVTVLRGQYF.

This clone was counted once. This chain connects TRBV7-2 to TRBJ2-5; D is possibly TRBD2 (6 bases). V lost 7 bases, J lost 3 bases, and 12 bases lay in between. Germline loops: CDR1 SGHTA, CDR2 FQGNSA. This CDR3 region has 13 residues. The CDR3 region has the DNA TGTGCCAGCATCCCGGGACTTGAAGAGACCCAGTACTTC. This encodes CASIPGLEETQYF.

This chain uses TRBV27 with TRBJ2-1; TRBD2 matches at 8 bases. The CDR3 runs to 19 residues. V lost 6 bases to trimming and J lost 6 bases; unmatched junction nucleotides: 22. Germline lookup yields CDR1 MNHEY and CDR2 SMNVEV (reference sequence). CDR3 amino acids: CASRLDSGLVIGYSNEQFF. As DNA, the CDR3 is TGTGCCAGCAGGTTGGATTCGGGACTAGTTATAGGTTATAGCAATGAGCAGTTCTTC.

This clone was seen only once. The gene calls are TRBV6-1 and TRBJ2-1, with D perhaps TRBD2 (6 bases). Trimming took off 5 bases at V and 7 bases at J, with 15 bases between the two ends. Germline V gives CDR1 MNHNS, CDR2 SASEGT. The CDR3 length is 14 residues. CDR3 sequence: CASSRGSEGNEQFF. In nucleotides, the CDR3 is TGTGCCAGCAGTCGGGGCTCGGAGGGGAATGAGCAGTTCTTC.

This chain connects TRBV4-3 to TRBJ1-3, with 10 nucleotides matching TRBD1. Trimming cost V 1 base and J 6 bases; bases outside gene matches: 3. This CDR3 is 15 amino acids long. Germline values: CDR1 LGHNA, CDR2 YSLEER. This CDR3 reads CASSQGTGGENTIYF. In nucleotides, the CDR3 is TGCGCCAGCAGCCAAGGGACAGGGGGGGAAAACACCATATATTTT.

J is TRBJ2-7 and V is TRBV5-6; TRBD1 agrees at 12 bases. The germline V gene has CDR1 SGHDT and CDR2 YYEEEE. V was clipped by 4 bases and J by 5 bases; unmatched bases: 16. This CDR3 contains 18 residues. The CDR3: CASSHTPGQGASSDEQYF. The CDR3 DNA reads TGTGCCAGCAGCCATACGCCGGGACAGGGGGCATCGTCGGACGAGCAGTACTTC.

CDR3 coding DNA: TGTGCCAGCAGTTTATTCCCGCCTCAAGCGGCTGCCTTTGAGCAGTACTTC. Translating it yields CASSLFPPQAAAFEQYF. The chain combines TRBV28 with TRBJ2-5; possible D gene TRBD2, 5 bases. CDR3 length equals 17 residues. Germline V gives CDR1 MDHEN, CDR2 SYDVKM. Trimming left V 1 base short and J 11 bases short, with 26 bases between. The variable domain in full, completed from reference TRBV28 and TRBJ2-5, reads DVKVTQSSRYLVKRTGEKVFLECVQDMDHENMFWYRQDPGLGLRLIYFSYDVKMKEKGDIPEGYSVSREKKERFSLILESASTNQTSMYLCASSLFPPQAAAFEQYFGPGTRLLVL.

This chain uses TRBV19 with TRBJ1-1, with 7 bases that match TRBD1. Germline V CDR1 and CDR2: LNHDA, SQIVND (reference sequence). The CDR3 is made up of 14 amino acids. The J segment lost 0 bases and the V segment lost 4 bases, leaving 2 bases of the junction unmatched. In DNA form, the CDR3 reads TGTGCCAGTAGTAGACAGGGTTTGAACACTGAAGCTTTCTTT. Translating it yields CASSRQGLNTEAFF.

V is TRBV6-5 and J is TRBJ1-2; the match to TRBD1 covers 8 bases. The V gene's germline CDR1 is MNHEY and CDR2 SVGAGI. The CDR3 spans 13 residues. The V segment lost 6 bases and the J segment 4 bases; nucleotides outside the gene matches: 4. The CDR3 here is CASSSGGLYGYTF. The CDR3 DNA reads TGTGCCAGCAGCTCAGGGGGCCTCTATGGCTACACCTTC.

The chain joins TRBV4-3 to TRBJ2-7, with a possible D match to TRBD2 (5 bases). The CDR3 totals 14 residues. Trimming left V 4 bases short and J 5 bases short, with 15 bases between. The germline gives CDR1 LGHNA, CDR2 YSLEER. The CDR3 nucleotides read TGCGCCAGCAGCCGGCTCGCTTTCGGGGACGAGCAGTACTTC. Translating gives CASSRLAFGDEQYF.

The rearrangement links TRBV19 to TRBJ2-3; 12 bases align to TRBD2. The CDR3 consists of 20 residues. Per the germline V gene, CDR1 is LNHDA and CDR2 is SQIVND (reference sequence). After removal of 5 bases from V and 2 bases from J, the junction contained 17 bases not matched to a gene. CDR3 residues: CASSSTHLGLAGMNTDTQYF. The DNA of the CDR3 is TGTGCCAGTAGTTCCACACACCTAGGACTAGCGGGAATGAACACAGATACGCAGTATTTT.

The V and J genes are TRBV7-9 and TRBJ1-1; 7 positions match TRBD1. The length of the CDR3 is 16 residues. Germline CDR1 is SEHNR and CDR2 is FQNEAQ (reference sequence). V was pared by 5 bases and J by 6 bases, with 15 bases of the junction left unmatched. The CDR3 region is CASSRRDSFNRAEAFF. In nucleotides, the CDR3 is TGTGCCAGCAGCCGCCGGGACAGCTTTAATCGGGCTGAAGCTTTCTTT.

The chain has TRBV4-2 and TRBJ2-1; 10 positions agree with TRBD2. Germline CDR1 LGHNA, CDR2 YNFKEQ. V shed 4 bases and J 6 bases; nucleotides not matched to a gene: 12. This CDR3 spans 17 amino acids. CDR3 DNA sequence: TGTGCCAGCAGCCTCACCGCCGTAGCGGGAGGCGGCAATGAGCAGTTCTTC. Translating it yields CASSLTAVAGGGNEQFF.

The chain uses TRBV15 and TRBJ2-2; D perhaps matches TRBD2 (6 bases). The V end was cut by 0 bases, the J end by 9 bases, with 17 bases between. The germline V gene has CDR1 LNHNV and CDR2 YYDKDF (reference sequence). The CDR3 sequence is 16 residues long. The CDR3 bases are TGTGCCACCAGCAGAGATTACGGGGGTGTGGCGCGGGAGCTGTTTTTT. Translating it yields CATSRDYGGVARELFF.

The CDR3 region is CASSLTLAGTGELFF. The CDR3 DNA is TGTGCCAGCAGCTTAACCCTAGCTGGCACCGGGGAGCTGTTTTTT. This chain uses TRBV13 with TRBJ2-2; TRBD2 is a possible D gene (5 bases). The CDR3 runs 15 residues. Germline V lookup: CDR1 PRHDT, CDR2 FYEKMQ (reference sequence). Trimming shortened V by 2 bases and J by 4 bases, and 11 bases separated the two germline ends.

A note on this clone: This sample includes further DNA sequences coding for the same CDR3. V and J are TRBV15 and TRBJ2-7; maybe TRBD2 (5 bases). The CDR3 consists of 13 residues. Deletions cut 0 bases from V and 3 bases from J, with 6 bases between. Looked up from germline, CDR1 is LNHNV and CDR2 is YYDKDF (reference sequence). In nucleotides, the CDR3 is TGTGCCACCAGCAGAGAAGGAGGCTACGAGCAGTACTTC. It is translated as CATSREGGYEQYF.

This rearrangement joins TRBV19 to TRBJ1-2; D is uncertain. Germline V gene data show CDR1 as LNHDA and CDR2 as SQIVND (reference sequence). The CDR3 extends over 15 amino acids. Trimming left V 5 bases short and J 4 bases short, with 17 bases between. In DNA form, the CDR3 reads TGTGCCAGTAGTTCAGGAGGAGGCTATGGCTATGGCTACACCTTC. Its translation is CASSSGGGYGYGYTF.

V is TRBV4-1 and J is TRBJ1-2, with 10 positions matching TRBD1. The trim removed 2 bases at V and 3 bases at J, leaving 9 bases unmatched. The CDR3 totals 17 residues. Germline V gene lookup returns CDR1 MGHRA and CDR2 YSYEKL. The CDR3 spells CASSQPPSTGGDYGYTF. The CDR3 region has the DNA TGCGCCAGCAGCCAACCTCCGTCGACAGGGGGCGACTATGGCTACACCTTC.

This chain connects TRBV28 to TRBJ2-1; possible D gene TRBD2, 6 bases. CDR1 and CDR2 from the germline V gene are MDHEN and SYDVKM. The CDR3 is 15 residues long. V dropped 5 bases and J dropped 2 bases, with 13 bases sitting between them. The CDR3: CASSPRGVAYNEQFF. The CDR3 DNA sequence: TGTGCCAGCAGTCCCCGCGGGGTGGCCTACAATGAGCAGTTCTTC.

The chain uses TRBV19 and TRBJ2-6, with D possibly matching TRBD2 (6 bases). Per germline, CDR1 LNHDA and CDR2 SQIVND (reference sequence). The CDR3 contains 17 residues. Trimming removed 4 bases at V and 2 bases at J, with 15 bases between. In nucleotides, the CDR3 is TGTGCCAGTAGTACTCAATTCAGGGAGGCTGGGGCCAACGTCCTGACTTTC. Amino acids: CASSTQFREAGANVLTF.

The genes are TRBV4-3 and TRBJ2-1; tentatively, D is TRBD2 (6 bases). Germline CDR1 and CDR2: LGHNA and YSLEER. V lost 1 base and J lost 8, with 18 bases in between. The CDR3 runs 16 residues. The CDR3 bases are TGCGCCAGCAGCCAAGCGGGGCGGGACTTCTCGTATGAGCAGTTCTTC. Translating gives CASSQAGRDFSYEQFF.